The subject of this entry is one T cell receptor (beta chain). Its antigen remains unknown. The sample originates from a study of CD8+ T cells in alopecia areata. In the study overall: Each of the treated patients was given oral tofacitinib, 5 to 10 mg twice daily, for moderate-to-severe alopecia areata. Study observations and caveats: Scalp and blood samples kept many expanded lesional clones throughout tofacitinib. In scalp, tofacitinib significantly decreased clonality and expanded CD8+ clones among the top 100.

Isolated RNA was reverse transcribed into cDNA used as the sequencing template. The method was immunoSEQ multiplex PCR; TCRdb's version includes in-frame clones alone and lacks a portion of them. The sample lists roughly 230,000 clones, approximately 45% seen once, with roughly 2.6% in the top ten. The ends were cut back, 0 bases at V and 5 bases at J, with 12 bases in the middle. This CDR3 is built from 15 residues. Germline V gives CDR1 SGHVS, CDR2 FQNEAQ. Treatment specified: oral pan-JAK inhibitor, 5-10 mg twice daily. The specimen was CD4+ T cells sorted from blood, collected at roughly week 36, from a patient treated with tofacitinib. This sequence joins TRBV7-8 and TRBJ2-3; D might be TRBD1 (6 bases). This TCR was sampled from a human donor with alopecia areata. This CDR3 reads CASSLALQGQDTQYF. The CDR3 bases are TGTGCCAGCAGCTTAGCGTTACAGGGTCAAGATACGCAGTATTTT.